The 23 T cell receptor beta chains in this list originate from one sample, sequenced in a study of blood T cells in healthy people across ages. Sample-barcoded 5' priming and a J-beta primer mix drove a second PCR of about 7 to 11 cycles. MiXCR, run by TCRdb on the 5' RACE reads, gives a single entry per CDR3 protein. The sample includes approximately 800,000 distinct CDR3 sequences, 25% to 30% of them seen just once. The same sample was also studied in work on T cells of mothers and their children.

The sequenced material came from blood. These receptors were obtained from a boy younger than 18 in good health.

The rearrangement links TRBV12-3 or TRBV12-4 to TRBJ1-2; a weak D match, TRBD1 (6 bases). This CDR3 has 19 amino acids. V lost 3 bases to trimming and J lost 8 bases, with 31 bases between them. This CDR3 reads CASSFRGRGLLLSRGGYTF. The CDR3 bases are TGTGCCAGCAGTTTCCGAGGTCGGGGGCTCCTCCTATCGCGGGGCGGCTACACCTTC.

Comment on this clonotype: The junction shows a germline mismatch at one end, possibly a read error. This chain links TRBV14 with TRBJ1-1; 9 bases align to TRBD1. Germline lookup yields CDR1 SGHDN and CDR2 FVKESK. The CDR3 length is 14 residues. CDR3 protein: CASSPNWTGDEPFF. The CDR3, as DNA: TGTGCCAGCAGCCCAAATTGGACAGGGGATGAACCTTTCTTT.

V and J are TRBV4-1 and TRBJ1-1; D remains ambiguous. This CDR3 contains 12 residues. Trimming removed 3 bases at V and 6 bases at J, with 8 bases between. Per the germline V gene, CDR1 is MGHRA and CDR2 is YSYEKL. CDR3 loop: CASSQGTAEAFF. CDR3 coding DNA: TGCGCCAGCAGCCAGGGTACCGCTGAAGCTTTCTTT.

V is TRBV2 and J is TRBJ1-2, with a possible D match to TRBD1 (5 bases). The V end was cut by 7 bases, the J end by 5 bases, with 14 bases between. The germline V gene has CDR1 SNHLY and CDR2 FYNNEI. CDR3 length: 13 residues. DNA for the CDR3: TGTGCCAGCACTGGGGACGGCGGTTATGGCTACACCTTC. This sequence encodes CASTGDGGYGYTF.

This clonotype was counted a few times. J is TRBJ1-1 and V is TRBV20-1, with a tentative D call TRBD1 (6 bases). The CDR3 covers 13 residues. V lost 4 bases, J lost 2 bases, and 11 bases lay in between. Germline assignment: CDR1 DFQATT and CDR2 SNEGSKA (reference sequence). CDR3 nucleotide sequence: TGCAGTGCTATCCGGACAGACAACACTGAAGCTTTCTTT. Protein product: CSAIRTDNTEAFF.

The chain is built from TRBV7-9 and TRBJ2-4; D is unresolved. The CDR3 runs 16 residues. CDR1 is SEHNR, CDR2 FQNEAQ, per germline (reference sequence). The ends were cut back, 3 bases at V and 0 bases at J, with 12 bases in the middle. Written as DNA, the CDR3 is TGTGCCAGCAGCTTGTTTATGTCCCTAGCCAAAAACATTCAGTACTTC. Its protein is CASSLFMSLAKNIQYF.

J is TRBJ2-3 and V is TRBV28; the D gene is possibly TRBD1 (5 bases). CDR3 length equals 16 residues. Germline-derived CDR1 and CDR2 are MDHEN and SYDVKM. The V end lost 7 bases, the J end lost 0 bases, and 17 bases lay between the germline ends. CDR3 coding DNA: TGTGCCAGCATTCTAGGGGTTAAAACTAGCACAGATACGCAGTATTTT. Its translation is CASILGVKTSTDTQYF.

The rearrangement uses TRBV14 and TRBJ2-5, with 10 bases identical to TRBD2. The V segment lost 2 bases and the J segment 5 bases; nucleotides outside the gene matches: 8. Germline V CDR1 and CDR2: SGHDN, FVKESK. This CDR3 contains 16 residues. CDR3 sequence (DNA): TGTGCCAGCAGCCAACTACTGGGACTAGCGCGGGAGACCCAGTACTTC. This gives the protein CASSQLLGLARETQYF.

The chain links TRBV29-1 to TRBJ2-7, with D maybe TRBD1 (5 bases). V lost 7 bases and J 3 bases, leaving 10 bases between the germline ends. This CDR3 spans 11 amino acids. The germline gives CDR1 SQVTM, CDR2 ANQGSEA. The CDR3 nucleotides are TGCAGCGCCACCAGGGACTACGAGCAGTACTTC. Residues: CSATRDYEQYF.

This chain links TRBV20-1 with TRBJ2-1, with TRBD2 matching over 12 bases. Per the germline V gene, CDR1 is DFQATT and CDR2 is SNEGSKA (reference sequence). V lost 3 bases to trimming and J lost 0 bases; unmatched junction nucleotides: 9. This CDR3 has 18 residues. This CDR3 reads CSASTASGGVGSYNEQFF. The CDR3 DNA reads TGCAGTGCTAGCACGGCTAGCGGGGGGGTTGGCTCCTACAATGAGCAGTTCTTC.

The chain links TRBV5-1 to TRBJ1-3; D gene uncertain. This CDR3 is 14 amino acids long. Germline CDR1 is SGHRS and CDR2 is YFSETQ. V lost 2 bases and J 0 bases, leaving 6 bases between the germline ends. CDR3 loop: CASSLQYSGNTIYF. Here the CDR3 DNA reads TGCGCCAGCAGCTTACAGTACTCTGGAAACACCATATATTTT.

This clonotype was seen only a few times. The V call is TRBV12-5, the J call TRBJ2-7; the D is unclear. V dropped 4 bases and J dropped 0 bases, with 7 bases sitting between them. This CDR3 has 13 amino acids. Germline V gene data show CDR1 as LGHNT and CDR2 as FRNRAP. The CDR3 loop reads CASGYSPSYEQYF. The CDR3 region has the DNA TGTGCTAGTGGTTACAGTCCCTCCTACGAGCAGTACTTC.

The CDR3 reads CATSRDQGAYNEQFF. For the CDR3, the DNA is TGTGCCACCAGCAGAGATCAAGGGGCGTACAATGAGCAGTTCTTC. The chain employs TRBV15 and TRBJ2-1; a weak D match, TRBD1 (5 bases). The CDR3 contains 15 residues. Germline lookup yields CDR1 LNHNV and CDR2 YYDKDF (reference sequence). Trimming left V 0 bases short and J 4 bases short, with 10 bases between. Together with reference TRBV15 and TRBJ2-1, the CDR3 gives the full variable domain: DAMVIQNPRYQVTQFGKPVTLSCSQTLNHNVMYWYQQKSSQAPKLLFHYYDKDFNNEADTPDNFQSRRPNTSFCFLDIRSPGLGDTAMYLCATSRDQGAYNEQFFGPGTRLTVL.

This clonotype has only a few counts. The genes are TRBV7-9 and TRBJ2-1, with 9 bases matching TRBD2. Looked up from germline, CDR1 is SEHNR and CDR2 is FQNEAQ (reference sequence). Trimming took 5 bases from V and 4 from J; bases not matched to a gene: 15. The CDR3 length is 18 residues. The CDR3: CASSPIPLSGGRYNEQFF. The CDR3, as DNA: TGTGCCAGCAGCCCCATCCCCCTTAGCGGGGGCCGGTACAATGAGCAGTTCTTC.

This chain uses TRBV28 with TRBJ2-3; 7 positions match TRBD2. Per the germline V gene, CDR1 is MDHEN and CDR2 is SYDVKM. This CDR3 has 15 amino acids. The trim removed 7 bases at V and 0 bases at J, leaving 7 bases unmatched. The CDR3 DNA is TGTGCCAGCACTACCAGGCGGGGGAGCACAGATACGCAGTATTTT. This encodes CASTTRRGSTDTQYF.

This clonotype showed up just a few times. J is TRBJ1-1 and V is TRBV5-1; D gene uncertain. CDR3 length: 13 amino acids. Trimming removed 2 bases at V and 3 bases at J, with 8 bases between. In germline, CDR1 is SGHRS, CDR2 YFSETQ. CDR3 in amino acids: CASSLEEDTEAFF. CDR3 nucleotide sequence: TGCGCCAGCAGCTTAGAGGAGGACACTGAAGCTTTCTTT.

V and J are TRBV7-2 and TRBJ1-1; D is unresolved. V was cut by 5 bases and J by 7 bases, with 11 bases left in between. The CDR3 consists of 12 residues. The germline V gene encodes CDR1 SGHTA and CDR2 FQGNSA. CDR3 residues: CASSPFSGEAFF. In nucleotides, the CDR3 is TGTGCCAGCAGCCCCTTTAGTGGTGAAGCTTTCTTT.

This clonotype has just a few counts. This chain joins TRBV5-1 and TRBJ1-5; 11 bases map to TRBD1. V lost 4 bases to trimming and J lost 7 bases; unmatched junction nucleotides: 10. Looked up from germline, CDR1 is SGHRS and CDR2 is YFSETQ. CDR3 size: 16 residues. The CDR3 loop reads CASSPEAGTGGQPQHF. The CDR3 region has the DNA TGCGCCAGCAGCCCAGAAGCCGGGACAGGGGGGCAGCCCCAGCATTTT.

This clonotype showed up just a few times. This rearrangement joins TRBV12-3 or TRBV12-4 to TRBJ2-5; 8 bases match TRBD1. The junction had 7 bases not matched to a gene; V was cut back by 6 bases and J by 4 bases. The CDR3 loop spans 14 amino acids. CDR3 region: CASSLQGVRETQYF. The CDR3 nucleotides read TGTGCCAGCAGCCTACAGGGGGTCAGAGAGACCCAGTACTTC.

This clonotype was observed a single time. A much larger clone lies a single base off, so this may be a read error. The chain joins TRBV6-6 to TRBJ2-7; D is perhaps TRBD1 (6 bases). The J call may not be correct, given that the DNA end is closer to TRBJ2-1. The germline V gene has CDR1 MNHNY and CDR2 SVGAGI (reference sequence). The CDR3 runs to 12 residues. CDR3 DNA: TGTGCCATCGGGACATTTTACAATGAGCAGTTCTTC. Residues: CAIGTFYNEQFF.

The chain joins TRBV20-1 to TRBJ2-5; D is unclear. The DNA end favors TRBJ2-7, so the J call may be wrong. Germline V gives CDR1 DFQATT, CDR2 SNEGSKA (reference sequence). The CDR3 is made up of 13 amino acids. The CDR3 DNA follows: TGCAGTGCTGCCGGGCTCCTAAAGTACGAGCAGTACTTC. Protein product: CSAAGLLKYEQYF.

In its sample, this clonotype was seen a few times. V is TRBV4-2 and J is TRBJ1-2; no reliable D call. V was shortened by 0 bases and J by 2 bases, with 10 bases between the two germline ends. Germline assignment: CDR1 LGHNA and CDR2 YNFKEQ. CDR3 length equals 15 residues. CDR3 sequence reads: CASSQEANTNYGYTF. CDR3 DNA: TGTGCCAGCAGCCAAGAGGCCAATACCAACTATGGCTACACCTTC.

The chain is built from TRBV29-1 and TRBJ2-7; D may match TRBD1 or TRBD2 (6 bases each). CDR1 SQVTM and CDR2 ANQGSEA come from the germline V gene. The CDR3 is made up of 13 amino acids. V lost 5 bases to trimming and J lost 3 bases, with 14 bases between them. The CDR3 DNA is TGCAGCGTTCCGGTGAGGGGGGTCTACGAGCAGTACTTC. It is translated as CSVPVRGVYEQYF.